These T cell receptor beta chains were read from a single sample in a study of blood T cell repertoires in COVID-19. Here immunoSEQ multiplex PCR was the method, and the copy in TCRdb shows in-frame clones only, minus some. The sample holds fewer than 300,000 clones, approximately 83% seen once. Sequencing input: PBMCs or T cells enriched from blood (not recorded which). The receptor set was obtained from a woman in her 30s who had recovered from COVID-19. The CDR3 runs from the conserved cysteine through the conserved F or W. A D gene is named only where the DNA matches it firmly. Clone size is stated in some rows and not others, as once, few, many or a class when expanded.

D gene | J gene | clone size | CDR3 length | V gene | CDR3 DNA | CDR3 protein
TRBD1 | TRBJ1-2 | . | 16 | TRBV5-5 | TGTGCCAGCAGCTTGGTGGGCAGGGGGGTTGTCTATGGCTACACCTTC | CASSLVGRGVVYGYTF
. | TRBJ1-5 | . | 14 | TRBV5-1 | TGCGCCAGCAGCCCGGACAGTTTGAATCAGCCCCAGCATTTT | CASSPDSLNQPQHF
. | TRBJ1-3 | . | 14 | TRBV19 | TGTGCCAGTAGTGCGGGGCCCTCTGGAAACACCATATATTTT | CASSAGPSGNTIYF
. | TRBJ1-5 | . | 16 | TRBV4-1 | TGCGCCAGCAGCCATCCCCTGGGTCGACTCAATCAGCCCCAGCATTTT | CASSHPLGRLNQPQHF
. | TRBJ1-2 | . | 14 | TRBV14 | TGTGCCAGCAGCCCTCGGGGAAGTAACTATGGCTACACCTTC | CASSPRGSNYGYTF
TRBD1 | TRBJ1-5 | . | 14 | TRBV7-9 | TGTGCCAGCAGCTTTGGACAGGGGAATCAGCCCCAGCATTTT | CASSFGQGNQPQHF
TRBD2 | TRBJ2-3 | few | 15 | TRBV6-4 | TGTGCCAGCAGTGACTCGACGGGAGGGCCAGATACGCAGTATTTT | CASSDSTGGPDTQYF
. | TRBJ1-2 | once | 15 | TRBV3-1/TRBV3-2 | TGTGCCAGCAGCCAAGTTTTCGCAGGGAACTATGGCTACACCTTC | CASSQVFAGNYGYTF
. | TRBJ2-7 | . | 16 | TRBV6-2/TRBV6-3 | TGTGCCAGCAGTTACTCGCGTGAACTAAGCTCCTACGAGCAGTACTTC | CASSYSRELSSYEQYF
TRBD1 | TRBJ2-7 | once | 15 | TRBV14 | TGTGCCAGCAGCTTTCAACCAGGGGGCAGCTACGAGCAGTACTTC | CASSFQPGGSYEQYF
. | TRBJ2-2 | . | 15 | TRBV19 | TGTGCCAGTAATTCGGGGGTTGCGAACACCGGGGAGCTGTTTTTT | CASNSGVANTGELFF
. | TRBJ2-7 | . | 12 | TRBV6-1 | TGTGCCAGCAGTGAACAGGGCTACGAGCAGTACTTC | CASSEQGYEQYF
TRBD1 | TRBJ2-7 | . | 18 | TRBV25-1 | TGTGCCAGCAGTGATGGGCCCCATCCGGGACAGGGGGTTTACGAGCAGTACTTC | CASSDGPHPGQGVYEQYF
. | TRBJ1-1 | . | 17 | TRBV7-9 | TGTGCCAGCAGCTTAGTTAGATACAGGGACATGAACACTGAAGCTTTCTTT | CASSLVRYRDMNTEAFF
. | TRBJ1-1 | . | 13 | TRBV24-1 | TGTGCCACCAGTGATTCCATGAACACTGAAGCTTTCTTT | CATSDSMNTEAFF
TRBD1 | TRBJ1-2 | . | 17 | TRBV19 | TGTGCCAGTAGTACCTCTACCCAAGACAGGGGGCAAGGAGGCTACACCTTC | CASSTSTQDRGQGGYTF
TRBD1 | TRBJ2-7 | . | 15 | TRBV18 | TGTGCCAGCTCACGGTCCGGGACAGCATCCTACGAGCAGTACTTC | CASSRSGTASYEQYF
. | TRBJ1-5 | . | 12 | TRBV6-9 | TGTGCCATAACCCAGAGCAATCAGCCCCAGCATTTT | CAITQSNQPQHF
. | TRBJ1-2 | . | 15 | TRBV21-1 | TGTGCCAGCAGCACCGGGGGCAGGGGGAATTATGGCTACACCTTC | CASSTGGRGNYGYTF
TRBD1 | TRBJ2-7 | . | 15 | TRBV5-8 | TGTGCCAGCAGCCCCTTAGCAGGGGGCTCCTACGAGCAGTACTTC | CASSPLAGGSYEQYF
. | TRBJ2-5 | . | 13 | TRBV9 | TGTGCCAGCAGTACAGGGGAGGTAGAGACCCAGTACTTC | CASSTGEVETQYF
TRBD1 | TRBJ1-4 | . | 14 | TRBV3-1/TRBV3-2 | TGTGCCAGCAGCCTTTCGGGACAGGGCAAAAAACTGTTTTTT | CASSLSGQGKKLFF
. | TRBJ1-5 | . | 19 | TRBV2 | TGTGCCAGCAGTGAAGCGCTTGATCTCGGGCAGGGCTTAGGGCAGCCCCAGCATTTT | CASSEALDLGQGLGQPQHF
. | TRBJ2-3 | . | 15 | TRBV24-1 | TGTGCCACCAGTGATTTAGACGAGGTGGTAGATACGCAGTATTTT | CATSDLDEVVDTQYF
TRBD2 | TRBJ2-1 | . | 16 | TRBV18 | TGTGCCAGCTCACTCGGACTAGTCAAACCCTACAATGAGCAGTTCTTC | CASSLGLVKPYNEQFF
TRBD1 | TRBJ1-6 | . | 15 | TRBV2 | TGTGCCAGCAGCAACCCGGGACAGGGAAGTTCACCCCTCCACTTT | CASSNPGQGSSPLHF
. | TRBJ2-1 | . | 13 | TRBV10-1 | TGCGCCAGCAGTGAGTCGGGGGGTAATGAGCAGTTCTTC | CASSESGGNEQFF
TRBD1 | TRBJ1-1 | . | 13 | TRBV7-9 | TGTGCCAGCAGCTCCCGACAGGGTATCTCGTCTTTCTTT | CASSSRQGISSFF
. | TRBJ2-2 | . | 14 | TRBV29-1 | TGCAGCGTTACAGGGTACCTAAACACCGGGGAGCTGTTTTTT | CSVTGYLNTGELFF
. | TRBJ1-5 | . | 13 | TRBV3-1/TRBV3-2 | TGTGCCAGCAGCCAAGCTGGCGGCCAGCCCCAGCATTTT | CASSQAGGQPQHF
TRBD1 | TRBJ2-3 | . | 17 | TRBV5-5 | TGTGCCAGCACTTGGACAGGGGGCGCTTCAGGCACAGATACGCAGTATTTT | CASTWTGGASGTDTQYF
TRBD1 | TRBJ1-2 | . | 14 | TRBV7-2 | TGTGCCAGCAGCTTTGGGGACAGGGCGCGAGGCTACACCTTC | CASSFGDRARGYTF
. | TRBJ1-3 | . | 14 | TRBV19 | TGTGCCAGTAGTATCGGGTCCTCTGGAAACACCATATATTTT | CASSIGSSGNTIYF
TRBD2 | TRBJ2-7 | few | 15 | TRBV19 | TGTGCCAGCACCTCCTCGACTAGCGGGAGGTACGAGCAGTACTTC | CASTSSTSGRYEQYF
. | TRBJ2-7 | . | 14 | TRBV10-3 | TGTGCCATCAGCACAAGCGGTAGCTCCTACGAGCAGTACTTC | CAISTSGSSYEQYF
TRBD2 | TRBJ2-1 | . | 15 | TRBV9 | TGTGCCAGCACCTCCGGGGGGGCCTCCTACAATGAGCAGTTCTTC | CASTSGGASYNEQFF
. | TRBJ1-2 | . | 15 | TRBV7-9 | TGTGCCAGCAGCTTAGGTAGGGGACTAAACTATGGCTACACCTTC | CASSLGRGLNYGYTF
. | TRBJ1-3 | few | 15 | TRBV14 | TGTGCCAGCAGCCAAGACCAGGGGTTCGGAAACACCATATATTTT | CASSQDQGFGNTIYF
TRBD1 | TRBJ1-1 | . | 17 | TRBV18 | TGTGCCAGCTCGCCCAAGATGGACAGGGGAGGGGGAACTGAAGCTTTCTTT | CASSPKMDRGGGTEAFF
. | TRBJ1-2 | . | 13 | TRBV6-6 | TGTGCCAGCAGCCCTAGGACAGCCGATGGCTACACCTTC | CASSPRTADGYTF
. | TRBJ2-7 | . | 19 | TRBV5-1 | TGCGCCAGCAGCCCAAAGAGGGGGAACCTCTTGCTCCCCAACCACGAGCAGTACTTC | CASSPKRGNLLLPNHEQYF
TRBD2 | TRBJ2-1 | . | 16 | TRBV7-6 | TGTGCCAGCAGCGACCCTAGCGGGGGGGCAAGGAATGAGCAGTTCTTC | CASSDPSGGARNEQFF
. | TRBJ1-6 | once | 15 | TRBV5-6 | TGTGCCAGCAGCTTGAGGGGGTCCTATAATTCACCCCTCCACTTT | CASSLRGSYNSPLHF
TRBD1 | TRBJ2-7 | . | 14 | TRBV27 | TGTGCCAGCATGGGGACAGGGGAATTAGGCGAGCAGTACTTC | CASMGTGELGEQYF
. | TRBJ1-2 | . | 15 | TRBV10-2 | TGCGCCAGCAGTGAGTCGCGGGGGCGGAACTATGGCTACACCTTC | CASSESRGRNYGYTF
. | TRBJ1-1 | . | 14 | TRBV6-5 | TGTGCCAGCAGTAGCAGGGGATCTAGCACTGAAGCTTTCTTT | CASSSRGSSTEAFF
. | TRBJ2-1 | once | 15 | TRBV4-1 | TGCGCCAGCAGCCAAGGAGGAGGGCCGGGCAATGAGCAGTTCTTC | CASSQGGGPGNEQFF
TRBD1 | TRBJ1-3 | . | 17 | TRBV15 | TGTGCCACCAGCAGAGATAGGGGACAGGCCTCTGGAAACACCATATATTTT | CATSRDRGQASGNTIYF
. | TRBJ2-7 | . | 16 | TRBV27 | TGTGCCAGCAGTTTATCAGGGTCAAGGACTTCCTACGAGCAGTACTTC | CASSLSGSRTSYEQYF